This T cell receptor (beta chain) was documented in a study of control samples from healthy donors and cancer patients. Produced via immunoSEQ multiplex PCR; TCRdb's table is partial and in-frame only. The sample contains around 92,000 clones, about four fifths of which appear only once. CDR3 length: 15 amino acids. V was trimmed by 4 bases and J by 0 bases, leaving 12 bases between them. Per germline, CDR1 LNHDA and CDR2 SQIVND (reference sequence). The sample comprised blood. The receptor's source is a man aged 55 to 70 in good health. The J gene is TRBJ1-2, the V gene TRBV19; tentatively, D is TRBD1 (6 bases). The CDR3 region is CASSRTGTANYGYTF. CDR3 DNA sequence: TGTGCCAGTAGTAGAACAGGGACGGCTAACTATGGCTACACCTTC.